Following are 25 T cell receptor beta chains from one sample sequenced in a study of blood T cell repertoires in COVID-19. Generated by immunoSEQ multiplex PCR, the TCRdb table keeps only in-frame clones and is missing some. Of roughly 330,000 clones in the sample, about 89% were seen once. The sample was peripheral blood. The receptors come from a man aged 18 to 30 who had recovered from COVID-19.

This clone was seen a single time. The rearrangement uses TRBV21-1 and TRBJ2-5; the table gives TRBD1 as D, unverified against the DNA. TRBV21-1 is annotated as a pseudogene. The length of the CDR3 is 15 residues. CDR3 nucleotide sequence: TGTGCCAGCAGTCCTCCGGGACAGGGAAGGGAGACCCAGTACTTC. Amino acid sequence: CASSPPGQGRETQYF.

The chain employs TRBV19 and TRBJ1-1; D gene ambiguous. Trimming left V 10 bases short and J 1 base short, with 10 bases between. Germline V lookup: CDR1 LNHDA, CDR2 SQIVND (reference sequence). The CDR3 loop spans 12 amino acids. The CDR3 nucleotides are TGTGCCACCCGCGGGGAGAACACTGAAGCTTTCTTT. It codes for CATRGENTEAFF.

The V call is TRBV5-1, the J call TRBJ2-7, with D unresolved. The CDR3 totals 18 residues. V was trimmed by 4 bases and J by 3 bases, leaving 26 bases between them. The germline CDR1 and CDR2 sequences are SGHRS and YFSETQ. The CDR3: CASSNGIQRAITIYEQYF. The CDR3 DNA reads TGCGCCAGCAGCAACGGAATACAGAGAGCCATCACGATCTACGAGCAGTACTTC.

This clone was seen once. The chain links TRBV27 to TRBJ2-2, with D possibly being TRBD1 (6 bases). The CDR3 runs to 13 residues. Trimming removed 6 bases at V and 7 bases at J, with 12 bases between. CDR1 and CDR2 (germline): MNHEY, SMNVEV (reference sequence). The CDR3 DNA sequence: TGTGCCAGCAGCTCAGGGGTGCACGGGGAGCTGTTTTTT. Its protein is CASSSGVHGELFF.

The chain recombines TRBV4-1 with TRBJ1-2, with D possibly matching TRBD1 (6 bases). Trimming removed 5 bases from V and 3 bases from J, with 16 bases in between. From germline, CDR1 is MGHRA and CDR2 YSYEKL. This CDR3 region has 15 residues. Written as DNA, the CDR3 is TGCGCCAGCAGCGACCCTGGGGGGGGCGACTATGGCTACACCTTC. Translation: CASSDPGGGDYGYTF.

The chain joins TRBV9 to TRBJ2-5; 9 positions match TRBD1. The CDR3 covers 16 residues. From germline, CDR1 is SGDLS and CDR2 YYNGEE. V was clipped by 0 bases and J by 2 bases; unmatched bases: 5. In nucleotides, the CDR3 is TGTGCCAGCAGCGTAGGGGACAGGGCCCTACAAGAGACCCAGTACTTC. Its translation: CASSVGDRALQETQYF.

V gene TRBV19 combines with J gene TRBJ2-2; D possibly corresponds to TRBD2 (5 bases). Trimming pared 1 base from V and 5 bases from J, leaving 11 bases between. The CDR3 spans 15 residues. CDR1 and CDR2 from the germline V gene are LNHDA and SQIVND (reference sequence). The DNA of the CDR3 is TGTGCCAGTAGTATAGGGACTCCTGGGACCGGGGAGCTGTTTTTT. This codes for CASSIGTPGTGELFF.

The chain is built from TRBV7-6 and TRBJ1-3; TRBD1 is a possible D gene (6 bases). V was trimmed by 0 bases and J by 0 bases, leaving 9 bases between them. This CDR3 comprises 16 residues. The germline gives CDR1 SGHVS, CDR2 FNYEAQ. The CDR3 reads CASSLAGQYSGNTIYF. CDR3 in DNA: TGTGCCAGCAGCTTAGCAGGACAGTACTCTGGAAACACCATATATTTT.

The J gene is TRBJ1-6, the V gene TRBV19; D perhaps matches TRBD1 (6 bases). Trimming removed 4 bases from V and 5 bases from J, with 6 bases in between. The germline V gene encodes CDR1 LNHDA and CDR2 SQIVND (reference sequence). The CDR3 length is 13 residues. CDR3 in amino acids: CASSNRDNSPLHF. CDR3 nucleotides: TGTGCCAGTAGTAACAGGGATAATTCACCCCTCCACTTT.

The table lists this clone with a count of one. The CDR3 bases are TGCGCCAGCAGCCTACAGGGTCTCAGCGAGCAGTACTTC. Translating gives CASSLQGLSEQYF. This chain uses TRBV5-1 with TRBJ2-7; a possible D gene is TRBD1 (6 bases). The V gene lost 4 bases and the J gene lost 6 bases, with 14 bases spanning the gap. The CDR3 runs 13 residues. Germline V gene sequence: CDR1 SGHRS, CDR2 YFSETQ.

The J gene is TRBJ1-2, the V gene TRBV4-3; D is possibly TRBD1 (6 bases). Germline CDR1 is LGHNA and CDR2 is YSLEER. V lost 1 base and J 8 bases, leaving 20 bases between the germline ends. CDR3 length equals 16 residues. The CDR3 protein is CASSQVVGAASYGYTF. The DNA for the CDR3 is TGCGCCAGCAGCCAAGTTGTGGGGGCGGCCTCGTACGGCTACACCTTC.

J is TRBJ2-1 and V is TRBV7-9, with D uncertain. CDR3 length equals 18 residues. Germline CDR1 SEHNR, CDR2 FQNEAQ (reference sequence). Between the trimmed V and J ends, which lost 0 bases and 8 bases, there was a span of 23 bases. The CDR3 protein is CASSLALEVGWVWDEQFF. The CDR3 DNA is TGTGCCAGCAGCTTAGCGCTAGAAGTCGGCTGGGTATGGGATGAGCAGTTCTTC.

The J gene is TRBJ2-1, the V gene TRBV11-2; 12 bases are a match to TRBD2. Per the germline V gene, CDR1 is SGHAT and CDR2 is FQNNGV. This CDR3 has 16 amino acids. Unmatched junction bases numbered 7, after V lost 1 base and J lost 9 bases. In nucleotides, the CDR3 is TGTGCCAGCAGCTTAGGTAGACTAGCGGGAGCGGGTGAGCAGTTCTTC. It translates to CASSLGRLAGAGEQFF.

The chain has TRBV9 and TRBJ1-5, with TRBD1 as a possible D gene (5 bases). V lost 3 bases, J lost 0 bases, and 10 bases lay in between. The CDR3 runs 15 residues. In germline, CDR1 is SGDLS, CDR2 YYNGEE. Here the CDR3 DNA reads TGTGCCAGCAGCGCCGGACACATTAGCAATCAGCCCCAGCATTTT. Protein sequence: CASSAGHISNQPQHF.

The sample holds a few counts of this clone. This chain links TRBV7-9 with TRBJ1-4; D gene unclear. The germline V gene encodes CDR1 SEHNR and CDR2 FQNEAQ (reference sequence). V gave up 2 bases and J gave up 4 bases, with 8 bases separating them. CDR3 length: 14 residues. The CDR3 loop reads CASSLSGINEKLFF. In nucleotides, the CDR3 is TGTGCCAGCAGCTTATCGGGGATTAATGAAAAACTGTTTTTT.

The chain employs TRBV3-1 (or the pseudogene TRBV3-2) and TRBJ2-7; D remains ambiguous. CDR1 and CDR2 (germline): LGHDT, YNNKEL (reference sequence). The CDR3 runs to 15 residues. V lost 5 bases to trimming and J lost 3 bases, with 17 bases between them. Here the CDR3 reads CASSDKASHNYEQYF. The CDR3 coding sequence is TGTGCCAGCAGCGACAAGGCCAGTCATAACTACGAGCAGTACTTC.

V usage is TRBV3-1 (or the pseudogene TRBV3-2) and J usage is TRBJ2-7; 10 bases match TRBD2. Looked up from germline, CDR1 is LGHDT and CDR2 is YNNKEL (reference sequence). The CDR3 is made up of 15 amino acids. V was pared by 4 bases and J by 0 bases, with 3 bases of the junction left unmatched. CDR3 in DNA: TGTGCCAGCAGCCTGCTAGCGGGGGACTCCTACGAGCAGTACTTC. It is translated as CASSLLAGDSYEQYF.

The chain uses TRBV11-3 and TRBJ1-1, with 8 bases aligning to TRBD1. CDR1 and CDR2 (germline): SGHNT, YENEEA. This CDR3 has 17 amino acids. Trimming removed 1 base from V and 3 bases from J; junction bases left unmatched: 10. The chain's CDR3 is CASSLGTPTGADTEAFF. In nucleotides, the CDR3 is TGTGCCAGCAGCTTAGGCACCCCGACAGGGGCGGACACTGAAGCTTTCTTT. The full variable domain, rest sourced from reference TRBV11-3 and TRBJ1-1, is EAGVVQSPRYKIIEKKQPVAFWCNPISGHNTLYWYLQNLGQGPELLIRYENEEAVDDSQLPKDRFSAERLKGVDSTLKIQPAELGDSAVYLCASSLGTPTGADTEAFFGQGTRLTVV.

The V gene is TRBV4-1, the J gene TRBJ2-7; TRBD2 agrees at 7 bases. The V segment lost 3 bases and the J segment 1 base; nucleotides outside the gene matches: 3. There are 14 residues in the CDR3. Germline loops: CDR1 MGHRA, CDR2 YSYEKL. CDR3 loop: CASSQGSGSYEQYF. CDR3 in DNA: TGCGCCAGCAGCCAGGGTAGCGGGTCCTACGAGCAGTACTTC.

The chain is built from TRBV25-1 and TRBJ2-7, with 8 bases identical to TRBD1. This CDR3 is built from 13 residues. V lost 8 bases, J lost 4 bases, and 7 bases stayed unmatched. Germline lookup yields CDR1 MGHDK and CDR2 SYGVNS. CDR3 protein: CASQTGAGYEQYF. The CDR3 coding sequence is TGTGCCAGCCAGACAGGGGCAGGGTACGAGCAGTACTTC.

This sequence joins TRBV4-2 and TRBJ1-1; TRBD1 matches at 9 bases. After removal of 1 base from V and 1 base from J, the junction contained 7 bases not matched to a gene. CDR3 size: 17 residues. Germline V gene sequence: CDR1 LGHNA, CDR2 YNFKEQ. The CDR3 sequence is CASSQAKTGGGNTEAFF. CDR3 DNA sequence: TGTGCCAGCAGCCAAGCGAAGACAGGGGGAGGGAACACTGAAGCTTTCTTT.

This clone was counted a single time. The chain carries TRBV10-2 and TRBJ1-3, with D hard to call. V was shortened by 3 bases and J by 0 bases, with 6 bases between the two germline ends. Germline V CDR1 and CDR2: WSHSY, SAAADI. The CDR3 is 14 residues long. The CDR3 protein is CASSEADSGNTIYF. The CDR3 DNA reads as TGCGCCAGCAGTGAAGCGGACTCTGGAAACACCATATATTTT.

This sequence joins TRBV6-5 and TRBJ2-1, with 8 nucleotides matching TRBD1. Germline V gene sequence: CDR1 MNHEY, CDR2 SVGAGI. V trimming: 6 bases; J trimming: 8 bases; junction bases outside the gene matches: 6. This CDR3 has 13 residues. The CDR3 loop is CASRVGQGDEQFF. The CDR3, as DNA: TGTGCCAGCAGGGTCGGACAGGGTGATGAGCAGTTCTTC.

This chain uses TRBV15 with TRBJ2-1; 7 positions agree with TRBD2. The V gene end was trimmed by 3 bases and the J gene end by 8 bases; junction bases not matched to a gene: 19. There are 18 residues in the CDR3. The germline V gene has CDR1 LNHNV and CDR2 YYDKDF (reference sequence). Here the CDR3 reads CATSSYTFLTSPGDEQFF. DNA of the CDR3: TGTGCCACCAGCAGCTATACCTTTTTGACTAGCCCGGGCGATGAGCAGTTCTTC.

This rearrangement joins TRBV5-8 to TRBJ2-7; weak D call: TRBD1 (7 bases). Germline V CDR1 and CDR2: SGHTS, YDEGEE. There are 16 residues in the CDR3. The ends were cut back, 5 bases at V and 1 base at J, with 19 bases in the middle. This CDR3 is CASSVRAGQNSYEQYF. CDR3 coding DNA: TGTGCCAGCAGTGTGAGGGCGGGACAGAATTCCTACGAGCAGTACTTC. Combining the CDR3 with reference TRBV5-8 and TRBJ2-7 gives the whole variable domain EAGVTQSPTHLIKTRGQQATLRCSPISGHTSVYWYQQALGLGLQFLLWYDEGEERNRGNFPPRFSGRQFPNYSSELNVNALELEDSALYLCASSVRAGQNSYEQYFGPGTRLTVT.